This TCR beta chain was captured in a study of regulatory dendritic cells for organ transplantation. As regards this clone: Its antigen remains unknown.

CDR3 size: 14 residues. Germline V gives CDR1 MDHEN, CDR2 SYDVKM. The J segment lost 3 bases and the V segment lost 6 bases, leaving 5 bases of the junction unmatched. Sorted T cells were CFSE-labeled and cultured 5 days with allogeneic regulatory or mature dendritic cells at 1:10. The repertoire was sequenced with immunoSEQ multiplex PCR; TCRdb's copy has only in-frame clones and lacks some. The profile covers some 10,000 clones, with 65% to 85% appearing a single time and under 3% taken by the ten largest. Study-level findings and limits: The most alloreactive TCR clonotypes were found in resting memory CD8+ cells. Memory CD8+ clonal expansion seemed more limited with regulatory than mature dendritic cells.

The J gene is TRBJ2-7, the V gene TRBV28, with 10 bases fitting TRBD1. This receptor was identified in a human donor in good health. The sequencing input was memory CD4+ T cells from blood cultured with dendritic cells. The subset: CD45RO+ memory T cells. This CDR3 reads CASSYGTGVYEQYF. In DNA, the CDR3 is TGTGCCAGCAGCTACGGGACAGGGGTCTACGAGCAGTACTTC.